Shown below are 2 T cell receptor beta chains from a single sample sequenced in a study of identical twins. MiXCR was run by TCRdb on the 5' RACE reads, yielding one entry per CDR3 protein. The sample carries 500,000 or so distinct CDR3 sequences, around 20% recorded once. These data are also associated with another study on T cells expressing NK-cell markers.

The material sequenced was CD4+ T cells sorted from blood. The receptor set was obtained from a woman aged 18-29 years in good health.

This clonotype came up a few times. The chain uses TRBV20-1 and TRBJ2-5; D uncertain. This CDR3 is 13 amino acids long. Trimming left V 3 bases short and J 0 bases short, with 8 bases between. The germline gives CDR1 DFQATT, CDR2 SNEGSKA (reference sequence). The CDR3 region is CSASGPYQETQYF. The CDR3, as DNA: TGCAGTGCTAGCGGACCCTACCAAGAGACCCAGTACTTC.

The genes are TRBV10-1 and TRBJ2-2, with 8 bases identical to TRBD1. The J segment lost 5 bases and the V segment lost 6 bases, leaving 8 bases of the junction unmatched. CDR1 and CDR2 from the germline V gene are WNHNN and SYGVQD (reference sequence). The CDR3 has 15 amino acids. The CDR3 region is CASSSGQGGTGELFF. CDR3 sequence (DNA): TGCGCCAGCAGCTCAGGACAGGGTGGAACCGGGGAGCTGTTTTTT.